The 31 T cell receptor beta chains presented below share a single source sample, sequenced in a study of CD8 T cells in ankylosing spondylitis. Study-wide results and limits: Seemingly characteristic of ankylosing spondylitis blood was a TCR beta motif consisting of about 8 highly homologous variants.

TCRdb fed the 5' RACE reads into MiXCR, producing one record per CDR3 protein. The top ten hold around 0.51% of the sample, which has 800,000 to 900,000 distinct CDR3 sequences, 12% seen once. For these TCRs, the target antigens are not known. The sample consisted of blood, either unsorted or a sorted T cell fraction (not recorded which). The source is a male donor with ankylosing spondylitis.

The J gene is TRBJ1-3, the V gene TRBV5-1; D unclear. The CDR3 runs to 12 residues. Per germline, CDR1 SGHRS and CDR2 YFSETQ. Trimming cost V 4 bases and J 3 bases, with 5 bases left between them. The CDR3 nucleotides are TGCGCCAGCAGCGCCGATGGAAACACCATATATTTT. It codes for CASSADGNTIYF. The full variable domain, completed using reference TRBV5-1 and TRBJ1-3, is KAGVTQTPRYLIKTRGQQVTLSCSPISGHRSVSWYQQTPGQGLQFLFEYFSETQRNKGNFPGRFSGRQFSNSRSEMNVSTLELGDSALYLCASSADGNTIYFGEGSWLTVV.

The genes are TRBV5-1 and TRBJ2-7; 16 bases map to TRBD2. Trimming removed 4 bases from V and 6 bases from J; junction bases left unmatched: 10. The CDR3 extends over 17 amino acids. Germline V CDR1 and CDR2: SGHRS, YFSETQ. The CDR3 loop is CASSLPGTSGRVGEQYF. The CDR3 DNA reads as TGCGCCAGCAGCCTACCTGGGACTAGCGGGAGGGTCGGCGAGCAGTACTTC.

This chain joins TRBV7-9 and TRBJ2-7, with D possibly being TRBD1 or TRBD2 (5 bases each). V lost 5 bases and J lost 1, with 15 bases in between. This CDR3 is built from 15 residues. Looked up from germline, CDR1 is SEHNR and CDR2 is FQNEAQ (reference sequence). The CDR3 nucleotides are TGTGCCAGCAGCGGATCCGGGACGGATTCCTACGAGCAGTACTTC. Its translation is CASSGSGTDSYEQYF.

This rearrangement joins TRBV7-6 to TRBJ1-1; TRBD1 agrees at 10 bases. The CDR3 runs 15 residues. The V segment lost 5 bases and the J segment 6 bases; nucleotides outside the gene matches: 9. Germline loops: CDR1 SGHVS, CDR2 FNYEAQ. The CDR3 nucleotides are TGTGCCAGCAGCCCGGCCGGGACAGGGGACCCTGAAGCTTTCTTT. Amino acids: CASSPAGTGDPEAFF.

This chain connects TRBV30 to TRBJ1-2; D is undetermined. CDR1 and CDR2 (germline): GTSNPN, SVGIG (reference sequence). This CDR3 has 12 residues. The V gene lost 0 bases and the J gene lost 8 bases, with 10 bases spanning the gap. CDR3 coding DNA: TGTGCCTGGAGTGTAAATTTTGAGGGCTACACCTTC. Protein sequence: CAWSVNFEGYTF. Complete variable domain (other parts from reference TRBV30 and TRBJ1-2): SQTIHQWPATLVQPVGSPLSLECTVEGTSNPNLYWYRQAAGRGLQLLFYSVGIGQISSEVPQNLSASRPQDRQFILSSKKLLLSDSGFYLCAWSVNFEGYTFGSGTRLTVV.

V is TRBV20-1 and J is TRBJ1-1, with 7 bases lining up with TRBD1. Per germline, CDR1 DFQATT and CDR2 SNEGSKA (reference sequence). The CDR3 spans 14 residues. V lost 5 bases, J lost 4 bases, and 10 bases stayed unmatched. CDR3 sequence: CSAGQFHRGTEAFF. The CDR3, as DNA: TGCAGTGCTGGCCAATTTCACAGGGGCACTGAAGCTTTCTTT.

The chain has TRBV20-1 and TRBJ1-3, with 7 positions matching TRBD1. J was trimmed by 2 bases and V by 6 bases; bases with no gene match: 10. The CDR3 length is 15 residues. Germline V gene sequence: CDR1 DFQATT, CDR2 SNEGSKA (reference sequence). The CDR3 loop reads CSAASGQDPGNTIYF. The CDR3 coding sequence is TGCAGTGCGGCTAGCGGACAGGACCCTGGAAACACCATATATTTT.

This sequence joins TRBV20-1 and TRBJ2-3, with 8 bases identical to TRBD2. After removal of 6 bases from V and 4 bases from J, the junction contained 12 bases not matched to a gene. The germline gives CDR1 DFQATT, CDR2 SNEGSKA (reference sequence). The CDR3 consists of 15 residues. The CDR3 reads CSALNGGAGSDTQYF. As DNA, the CDR3 is TGCAGTGCGCTAAACGGGGGGGCCGGTTCAGATACGCAGTATTTT.

Many counts were recorded for this clonotype. The chain carries TRBV7-2 and TRBJ2-2; TRBD2 matches 13 bases. The V gene end was trimmed by 4 bases and the J gene end by 5 bases; junction bases not matched to a gene: 1. The CDR3 covers 15 residues. Germline-derived CDR1 and CDR2 are SGHTA and FQGNSA. The CDR3 spells CASSSLAGGTGELFF. The CDR3 DNA reads as TGTGCCAGCAGCTCACTAGCGGGGGGGACCGGGGAGCTGTTTTTT.

The chain recombines TRBV6-1 with TRBJ1-2; D might be TRBD1 (6 bases). Germline V lookup: CDR1 MNHNS, CDR2 SASEGT. This CDR3 is built from 13 residues. V lost 10 bases and J lost 5, with 17 bases in between. In nucleotides, the CDR3 is TGTGCCACTCACCGCAGGGGTCTTTATGGCTACACCTTC. This translates into CATHRRGLYGYTF.

A few counts support this clonotype. This chain joins TRBV7-2 and TRBJ2-5; TRBD2 might be the D (6 bases). Deletions cut 2 bases from V and 4 bases from J, with 20 bases between. This CDR3 has 17 residues. The V gene's germline CDR1 is SGHTA and CDR2 FQGNSA. The CDR3 coding sequence is TGTGCCAGCAGCTTACGTAAGCCGGGACGGAGGGCAGAGACCCAGTACTTC. It yields the protein CASSLRKPGRRAETQYF.

For this clonotype: One junction end disagrees with the germline gene, perhaps due to a read error. This chain joins TRBV20-1 and TRBJ2-1; the match to TRBD2 covers 7 bases. Germline V lookup: CDR1 DFQATT, CDR2 SNEGSKA (reference sequence). The CDR3 is 12 amino acids. The CDR3 sequence: CSAKGGGIEQFF. The CDR3 DNA reads as TGCAGCGCTAAGGGCGGGGGAATTGAGCAGTTCTTC.

This clonotype has a handful of counts. This chain joins TRBV28 and TRBJ2-7, with D perhaps TRBD1 (5 bases). The CDR3 is 13 amino acids. V lost 7 bases and J lost 3, with 13 bases in between. CDR1 and CDR2 from the germline V gene are MDHEN and SYDVKM. As DNA, the CDR3 is TGTGCCAGCAAGAGACAGCTTCTCTACGAGCAGTACTTC. It codes for CASKRQLLYEQYF.

In its sample, this clonotype was seen a few times. The CDR3 loop reads CAITDPDSVYTDTQYF. The CDR3 nucleotides are TGTGCCATCACCGACCCGGACAGTGTTTACACAGATACGCAGTATTTT. This sequence joins TRBV10-3 and TRBJ2-3; TRBD1 might be the D (6 bases). From germline, CDR1 is ENHRY and CDR2 SYGVKD. This CDR3 has 16 residues. Trimming removed 7 bases at V and 2 bases at J, with 19 bases between.

The rearrangement links TRBV20-1 to TRBJ2-2; D unclear. Trimming cost V 0 bases and J 6 bases, with 8 bases left between them. There are 13 residues in the CDR3. Germline CDR1 is DFQATT and CDR2 is SNEGSKA (reference sequence). The CDR3 loop reads CSARDSPAGELFF. The CDR3 nucleotides read TGCAGTGCTAGAGATTCCCCCGCCGGGGAGCTGTTTTTT.

Ten or more counts support this clonotype. The gene calls are TRBV20-1 and TRBJ1-6; D call uncertain. CDR1 and CDR2 (germline): DFQATT, SNEGSKA (reference sequence). Trimming took off 1 base at V and 9 bases at J, with 16 bases between the two ends. This CDR3 has 15 amino acids. The CDR3 sequence: CSARVSRGFVSPLHF. Here the CDR3 DNA reads TGCAGTGCTAGAGTTTCGCGGGGATTCGTTTCACCCCTCCACTTT.

CDR3 DNA: TGCGCCAGCAGCTTGACCGACAAATCCGGGTGGTCTAGCACAGATACGCAGTATTTT. Protein sequence: CASSLTDKSGWSSTDTQYF. The genes are TRBV5-1 and TRBJ2-3; no definite D call. The CDR3 is 19 residues long. Germline lookup yields CDR1 SGHRS and CDR2 YFSETQ. Trimming shortened V by 1 base and J by 0 bases, and 21 bases separated the two germline ends.

Ten or more counts support this clonotype. CDR3 amino acids: CRPTGRVYAEAFF. The CDR3 DNA reads as TGCAGGCCGACAGGGAGGGTGTACGCTGAAGCTTTCTTT. The chain joins TRBV20-1 to TRBJ1-1; the match to TRBD1 covers 7 bases. There are 13 residues in the CDR3. Germline-derived CDR1 and CDR2 are DFQATT and SNEGSKA (reference sequence).

There are a few counts of this clonotype. The chain recombines TRBV5-1 with TRBJ2-3; D possibly matches TRBD1 or TRBD2 (5 bases each). Germline lookup yields CDR1 SGHRS and CDR2 YFSETQ. Trimming shortened V by 7 bases and J by 0 bases, and 15 bases separated the two germline ends. The CDR3 is 15 residues long. The CDR3 nucleotides are TGCGCCAGCGCCCCGGGGACGATTAGCACAGATACGCAGTATTTT. Its translation: CASAPGTISTDTQYF.

This clonotype has ten or more counts. This rearrangement joins TRBV29-1 to TRBJ2-7, with TRBD2 matching over 9 bases. Looked up from germline, CDR1 is SQVTM and CDR2 is ANQGSEA. CDR3 size: 15 residues. Germline trimming cut 6 bases from V and 5 bases from J; bases unmatched to any gene: 14. CDR3 DNA: TGCAGCGTGGCCCTCTTGGCGGGAGGGACCAACGAGCAGTACTTC. Its translation is CSVALLAGGTNEQYF.

This clonotype was counted many times. The chain uses TRBV5-6 and TRBJ1-2, with D unresolved. The CDR3 is 15 amino acids. Germline CDR1 SGHDT, CDR2 YYEEEE. V was clipped by 4 bases and J by 0 bases, with 13 bases between them. The DNA for the CDR3 is TGTGCCAGCAGCCCGGTTGCGCGGCCTAACTATGGCTACACCTTC. This translates into CASSPVARPNYGYTF.

This clonotype was counted between two and nine times. V gene TRBV18 combines with J gene TRBJ2-7, with 9 bases lining up with TRBD2. V lost 3 bases to trimming and J lost 6 bases; unmatched junction nucleotides: 9. Germline CDR1 KGHSH, CDR2 LQKENI. CDR3 length: 15 residues. CDR3 amino acids: CASSPLGLADGEQYF. CDR3 sequence (DNA): TGTGCCAGCTCACCCCTGGGACTAGCTGACGGCGAGCAGTACTTC.

V gene TRBV20-1 combines with J gene TRBJ2-3; D perhaps matches TRBD1 (6 bases). This CDR3 is built from 15 residues. V lost 3 bases and J 1 base, leaving 14 bases between the germline ends. Germline V lookup: CDR1 DFQATT, CDR2 SNEGSKA (reference sequence). The CDR3, as DNA: TGCAGTGCTAGGAGACTGGGGGCGGGCACAGATACGCAGTATTTT. Its protein product is CSARRLGAGTDTQYF.

The table lists this clonotype with a few counts. The chain recombines TRBV20-1 with TRBJ2-5, with 7 bases fitting TRBD2. This CDR3 comprises 14 residues. Trimming took 3 bases from V and 5 from J; bases not matched to a gene: 9. Germline V gene lookup returns CDR1 DFQATT and CDR2 SNEGSKA (reference sequence). The CDR3 loop is CSARSTRGEETQYF. In nucleotides, the CDR3 is TGCAGTGCTAGGTCCACTCGGGGGGAGGAGACCCAGTACTTC.

The gene calls are TRBV20-1 and TRBJ2-7; perhaps D is TRBD1 or TRBD2 (7 bases each). This CDR3 has 13 residues. The V gene lost 7 bases and the J gene lost 1 base, with 14 bases spanning the gap. The V gene's germline CDR1 is DFQATT and CDR2 SNEGSKA (reference sequence). CDR3 amino acids: CSVSQGGSYEQYF. In nucleotides, the CDR3 is TGCAGTGTTAGCCAGGGGGGGTCCTACGAGCAGTACTTC.

V usage is TRBV12-3 or TRBV12-4 and J usage is TRBJ1-2; 10 nucleotides line up with TRBD1. Trimming at V came to 0 bases and at J to 3 bases, leaving 4 bases not matched to a gene. The CDR3 consists of 16 residues. The CDR3 DNA reads TGTGCCAGCAGTTTAGCGCTCGGACAGGGGGACTATGGCTACACCTTC. This codes for CASSLALGQGDYGYTF.

This rearrangement joins TRBV10-1 to TRBJ1-2; D not resolved. V shed 3 bases and J shed 3 bases, with 5 bases lying between them. CDR1 and CDR2 (germline): WNHNN, SYGVQD (reference sequence). The CDR3 has 12 amino acids. CDR3 in DNA: TGCGCCAGCAGTGACTTTTACTATGGCTACACCTTC. Residues: CASSDFYYGYTF.

This clonotype was detected ten times or more. J is TRBJ1-5 and V is TRBV6-1; D gene unclear. With 8 bases removed from V and 0 bases from J, the gap between germline ends came to 8 bases. From germline, CDR1 is MNHNS and CDR2 SASEGT. The CDR3 runs 13 residues. This CDR3 is CASRLDSNQPQHF. In DNA form, the CDR3 reads TGTGCCAGCCGACTGGATAGCAATCAGCCCCAGCATTTT.

As regards this clonotype: Since a much larger clone is just one base distant, this may be a read error. J is TRBJ2-1 and V is TRBV7-2; D is perhaps TRBD2 (6 bases). Trimming left V 5 bases short and J 0 bases short, with 11 bases between. There are 15 residues in the CDR3. The germline gives CDR1 SGHTA, CDR2 FQGNSA. In nucleotides, the CDR3 is TGTGCCAGCAGCCACCGGGAGAGCTCCTACAATGAGCAGTTCTTC. This sequence encodes CASSHRESSYNEQFF.

The chain combines TRBV29-1 with TRBJ2-3; 8 bases match TRBD2. Per germline, CDR1 SQVTM and CDR2 ANQGSEA. V lost 7 bases, J lost 5 bases, and 11 bases stayed unmatched. CDR3 size: 14 residues. The CDR3 sequence: CSGRGGGNGDTQYF. The DNA for the CDR3 is TGCAGCGGCCGGGGCGGGGGGAATGGAGATACGCAGTATTTT.

This clonotype was observed many times. The rearrangement joins TRBV20-1 to TRBJ1-1, with a tentative D call TRBD1 (5 bases). Germline CDR1 reads DFQATT; CDR2 reads SNEGSKA (reference sequence). This CDR3 has 13 amino acids. With 5 bases removed from V and 1 base from J, the gap between germline ends came to 11 bases. The CDR3 DNA is TGCAGTGCTGTAAGAGGGGAGAACACTGAAGCTTTCTTT. Its protein product is CSAVRGENTEAFF.